This entry is about one TCR beta chain. Data came from immunoSEQ multiplex PCR; TCRdb stores just in-frame clones and leaves some out. The table shows 120,000 to 150,000 clones, with around 86% occurring only once. This sample is part of a study of control samples from healthy donors and cancer patients. The sample was blood. The sequence was obtained from a man under 40 in good health.

CDR3 amino acids: CASSQQPSSSYEQYF. CDR3 in DNA: TGTGCCAGCAGCCAACAGCCTTCGAGCTCCTACGAGCAGTACTTC. The V call is TRBV3-1 (or the pseudogene TRBV3-2), the J call TRBJ2-7, with unresolved D. CDR1 LGHDT and CDR2 YNNKEL come from the germline V gene (reference sequence). The CDR3 consists of 15 residues. V lost 2 bases to trimming and J lost 0 bases, with 11 bases between them.